The 30 T cell receptor beta chains given below trace back to one sample, sequenced in a study of OX40 agonist ivuxolimab in advanced cancers. Clones were read by immunoSEQ multiplex PCR, and TCRdb kept only the in-frame ones, dropping some. In the table there are 40,000 to 50,000 clones, approximately 86% of which are singletons. This specimen was CD4+ or CD8+ T cells sorted from blood, taken in a trial of the OX40 agonist ivuxolimab. All receptors come from an adult with an advanced solid tumor such as melanoma, head and neck, liver or kidney cancer.

This chain links TRBV27 with TRBJ1-5; D gene ambiguous. This CDR3 is built from 15 residues. Germline V gene data show CDR1 as MNHEY and CDR2 as SMNVEV (reference sequence). Deletions cut 3 bases from V and 0 bases from J, with 9 bases between. The CDR3 coding sequence is TGTGCCAGCAGTTTCTCGCTGAATAGCAATCAGCCCCAGCATTTT. Translation: CASSFSLNSNQPQHF.

This clone was picked up one time. This chain links TRBV27 with TRBJ2-7, with D possibly TRBD1 on 5 matching bases. Trimming left V 2 bases short and J 0 bases short, with 14 bases between. The CDR3 is 16 amino acids. Germline CDR1 is MNHEY and CDR2 is SMNVEV (reference sequence). The CDR3 DNA sequence: TGTGCCAGCAGTTTAATCCCCCCTAGGGGCTCCTACGAGCAGTACTTC. Protein: CASSLIPPRGSYEQYF.

This clone was found a few times. The chain links TRBV30 to TRBJ2-7, with 7 nucleotides matching TRBD1. The germline V gene has CDR1 GTSNPN and CDR2 SVGIG (reference sequence). J lost 0 bases, V lost 3 bases, and 5 bases had no gene match. This CDR3 region has 14 residues. For the CDR3, the DNA is TGTGCCTGGAGCGTCGGGACAGTCTCCTACGAGCAGTACTTC. This translates into CAWSVGTVSYEQYF.

The V call is TRBV30, the J call TRBJ2-7, with 9 bases that match TRBD1. Germline V gives CDR1 GTSNPN, CDR2 SVGIG (reference sequence). CDR3 length equals 15 residues. Germline trimming cut 2 bases from V and 3 bases from J; bases unmatched to any gene: 8. The CDR3 sequence: CAWSLGTGSHYEQYF. CDR3 bases: TGTGCCTGGAGTTTGGGGACAGGGTCCCACTACGAGCAGTACTTC.

The chain joins TRBV6-4 to TRBJ1-2; perhaps TRBD1 as D (5 bases). The CDR3 consists of 15 residues. Trimming cost V 6 bases and J 7 bases, with 21 bases left between them. In germline, CDR1 is MRHNA, CDR2 SNTAGT. In DNA, the CDR3 is TGTGCCAGCAGCGATCGCCCGGGGCTCGTGCGTGGCTACACCTTC. Residues: CASSDRPGLVRGYTF.

V gene TRBV9 combines with J gene TRBJ2-3; no clear D. The CDR3 covers 12 residues. Germline CDR1 is SGDLS and CDR2 is YYNGEE. V lost 2 bases, J lost 4 bases, and 5 bases lay in between. CDR3 nucleotides: TGTGCCAGCAGCGTTCGCGCAGATACGCAGTATTTT. Encoded protein: CASSVRADTQYF.

In this sample, this clone turned up many times. The chain links TRBV27 to TRBJ1-1, with D perhaps TRBD1 (5 bases). Per germline, CDR1 MNHEY and CDR2 SMNVEV (reference sequence). The CDR3 is made up of 14 amino acids. V was cut by 5 bases and J by 6 bases, with 16 bases left in between. This chain's CDR3 is CASSITRTKAEAFF. The CDR3 DNA is TGTGCCAGCAGTATCACGAGGACAAAGGCTGAAGCTTTCTTT.

The gene calls are TRBV15 and TRBJ2-1, with 9 bases identical to TRBD1. Germline V gene sequence: CDR1 LNHNV, CDR2 YYDKDF (reference sequence). The CDR3 extends over 15 amino acids. Trimming at V came to 2 bases and at J to 4 bases, leaving 3 bases not matched to a gene. CDR3 nucleotides: TGTGCCACCAGCAGACACAGGGGGCGTTACAATGAGCAGTTCTTC. Translating gives CATSRHRGRYNEQFF.

This rearrangement joins TRBV25-1 to TRBJ1-5, with D perhaps matching TRBD1 (6 bases). The germline CDR1 and CDR2 sequences are MGHDK and SYGVNS. This CDR3 region has 16 residues. V was clipped by 4 bases and J by 5 bases, with 18 bases between them. For the CDR3, the DNA is TGTGCCAGCAGTGGAAATAAGGGGGGTTTCCATCAGCCCCAGCATTTT. As protein: CASSGNKGGFHQPQHF.

J is TRBJ2-7 and V is TRBV4-1, with D tentatively TRBD1 (5 bases). The CDR3 sequence is 13 residues long. Per germline, CDR1 MGHRA and CDR2 YSYEKL. Between the trimmed V and J ends, which lost 3 bases and 3 bases, there was a span of 9 bases. The CDR3 DNA is TGCGCCAGCAGCCAGACAGAGAGCTACGAGCAGTACTTC. It translates to CASSQTESYEQYF.

Comment on this clone: One end of the junction fails to match germline, which may point to a read error. V usage is TRBV19 and J usage is TRBJ1-1; the match to TRBD1 covers 7 bases. CDR3 length equals 11 residues. Per germline, CDR1 LNHDA and CDR2 SQIVND (reference sequence). The CDR3 DNA reads as TGTGCCAGTAGCACAGGGACAGCGCGGGTCTTT. Amino acid sequence: CASSTGTARVF.

This chain uses TRBV4-1 with TRBJ2-7; 9 positions match TRBD2. This CDR3 spans 15 amino acids. V gave up 3 bases and J gave up 2 bases; unmatched junction bases: 5. CDR1 is MGHRA, CDR2 YSYEKL, per germline. CDR3 DNA sequence: TGCGCCAGCAGCCAGAGCGGGGGGCCTGCCTACGAGCAGTACTTC. Amino acids: CASSQSGGPAYEQYF.

This chain joins TRBV5-1 and TRBJ1-5; 8 bases fit TRBD1. There are 17 residues in the CDR3. Looked up from germline, CDR1 is SGHRS and CDR2 is YFSETQ. V lost 1 base and J lost 7; bases outside the gene matches: 13. CDR3 loop: CASSLTSRQGRWQPQHF. In DNA, the CDR3 is TGCGCCAGCAGCTTGACCTCACGACAGGGGAGGTGGCAGCCCCAGCATTTT.

J is TRBJ2-1 and V is TRBV10-2; TRBD2 is a possible D gene (6 bases). The CDR3 has 15 residues. V lost 6 bases and J lost 0, with 12 bases in between. CDR1 and CDR2 from the germline V gene are WSHSY and SAAADI. The DNA for the CDR3 is TGCGCCAGCAGGGCGGGGATGAGCTCCTACAATGAGCAGTTCTTC. Translated: CASRAGMSSYNEQFF.

V and J are TRBV7-9 and TRBJ2-1; the D gene is possibly TRBD2 (5 bases). CDR1 and CDR2 from the germline V gene are SEHNR and FQNEAQ (reference sequence). The CDR3 covers 15 residues. The germline V and J ends were trimmed by 4 bases and 0 bases, with 10 bases remaining between them. The CDR3 nucleotides are TGTGCCAGCAGCTCTACGGGGAGCTCCTACAATGAGCAGTTCTTC. It translates to CASSSTGSSYNEQFF.

A few counts support this clone. This chain links TRBV19 with TRBJ2-7; the match to TRBD2 covers 9 bases. The CDR3 is 15 residues long. Trimming cost V 1 base and J 3 bases; bases outside gene matches: 4. CDR1 is LNHDA and CDR2 is SQIVND in the germline V gene (reference sequence). CDR3 sequence: CASSIAGSGGYEQYF. CDR3 nucleotides: TGTGCCAGTAGTATAGCGGGTAGCGGGGGCTACGAGCAGTACTTC.

The genes are TRBV28 and TRBJ1-1, with 7 positions matching TRBD1. The length of the CDR3 is 14 residues. Unmatched junction bases numbered 7, after V lost 3 bases and J lost 6 bases. Germline lookup yields CDR1 MDHEN and CDR2 SYDVKM. The CDR3 sequence: CASSFYRGGPEAFF. CDR3 DNA: TGTGCCAGCAGTTTTTACAGGGGAGGTCCTGAAGCTTTCTTT.

As DNA, the CDR3 is TGTGCCAGCAACCTCGGGTACAGTCACGAGCAGTACTTC. This codes for CASNLGYSHEQYF. The chain is built from TRBV7-8 and TRBJ2-7, with no clear D. Germline loops: CDR1 SGHVS, CDR2 FQNEAQ. V was clipped by 7 bases and J by 5 bases, with 15 bases between them. This CDR3 comprises 13 residues.

The gene calls are TRBV5-1 and TRBJ2-2; D is uncertain. The CDR3 contains 12 residues. Trimming shortened V by 1 base and J by 6 bases, and 4 bases separated the two germline ends. Germline CDR1 and CDR2: SGHRS and YFSETQ. DNA of the CDR3: TGCGCCAGCAGCTTGAATCCCGGGGAGCTGTTTTTT. Translated: CASSLNPGELFF.

In DNA form, the CDR3 reads TGTGCCAGCGGGGGTTCTTTTAGCTCCTACGAGCAGTACTTC. As protein: CASGGSFSSYEQYF. This chain links TRBV28 with TRBJ2-7; D assignment may be TRBD1 or TRBD2 (5 bases each). The CDR3 consists of 14 residues. Between the trimmed V and J ends, which lost 8 bases and 0 bases, there was a span of 14 bases. Germline CDR1 and CDR2: MDHEN and SYDVKM.

The CDR3: CASSQGQGLGDTQYF. In DNA, the CDR3 is TGCGCCAGCAGCCAAGGGCAAGGCTTGGGGGATACGCAGTATTTT. The genes are TRBV4-1 and TRBJ2-3; D unclear. The germline V gene encodes CDR1 MGHRA and CDR2 YSYEKL. Trimming took 1 base from V and 6 from J, leaving 14 bases between them. This CDR3 has 15 residues.

The chain carries TRBV9 and TRBJ2-7; D remains unclear. Germline V gives CDR1 SGDLS, CDR2 YYNGEE. The CDR3 has 14 residues. Trimming left V 3 bases short and J 3 bases short, with 13 bases between. The CDR3 DNA sequence: TGTGCCAGCAGCGCGAGAGGAGCTTTCTACGAGCAGTACTTC. Its protein is CASSARGAFYEQYF.

The rearrangement links TRBV29-1 to TRBJ2-1; the match to TRBD2 covers 10 bases. V shed 6 bases, J shed 7 bases, and the junction held 9 bases outside the gene matches. This CDR3 region has 14 residues. Germline V gives CDR1 SQVTM, CDR2 ANQGSEA. In nucleotides, the CDR3 is TGCAGCGTCCTGGAGCGGGGGGGCTTGAATGAGCAGTTCTTC. Translated: CSVLERGGLNEQFF.

This clone was counted a single time. V and J are TRBV28 and TRBJ1-6; D gene unclear. This CDR3 has 16 residues. Germline assignment: CDR1 MDHEN and CDR2 SYDVKM. Trimming took 7 bases from V and 0 from J, leaving 13 bases between them. CDR3 nucleotides: TGTGCCAGCACTCTAAGAGGGAGCTCCTATAATTCACCCCTCCACTTT. Translated, it gives CASTLRGSSYNSPLHF.

J is TRBJ2-5 and V is TRBV30, with D perhaps matching TRBD2 (6 bases). CDR3 length: 14 residues. Per germline, CDR1 GTSNPN and CDR2 SVGIG (reference sequence). Trimming cost V 0 bases and J 2 bases, with 10 bases left between them. In DNA, the CDR3 is TGTGCCTGGAGTGTACGACGGGAGCAAGAGACCCAGTACTTC. Its translation: CAWSVRREQETQYF.

This clone is deemed medium-sized (0.01 to 0.1%). The chain links TRBV5-4 to TRBJ1-2; 9 nucleotides match TRBD1. This CDR3 region has 16 residues. After removal of 0 bases from V and 5 bases from J, the junction contained 8 bases not matched to a gene. The germline gives CDR1 SGHNT, CDR2 YYREEE (reference sequence). The CDR3 bases are TGTGCCAGCAGCTTGGCCGGACAGGGGACGAGGTATGGCTACACCTTC. This translates into CASSLAGQGTRYGYTF.

The chain recombines TRBV9 with TRBJ2-6, with D possibly being TRBD1 or TRBD2 (5 bases each). V was pared by 3 bases and J by 0 bases, with 10 bases between. Germline values: CDR1 SGDLS, CDR2 YYNGEE. This CDR3 region has 16 residues. CDR3 sequence reads: CASSGGPSSGANVLTF. CDR3 nucleotide sequence: TGTGCCAGCAGCGGGGGACCGTCCTCTGGGGCCAACGTCCTGACTTTC. Based on the CDR3 plus reference TRBV9 and TRBJ2-6, the full variable domain is DSGVTQTPKHLITATGQRVTLRCSPRSGDLSVYWYQQSLDQGLQFLIQYYNGEERAKGNILERFSAQQFPDLHSELNLSSLELGDSALYFCASSGGPSSGANVLTFGAGSRLTVL.

This clone was seen a few times. This chain connects TRBV7-9 to TRBJ1-2; tentative D call: TRBD1 (6 bases). CDR1 and CDR2 from the germline V gene are SEHNR and FQNEAQ (reference sequence). V lost 2 bases and J lost 4, with 14 bases in between. This CDR3 has 15 residues. In DNA, the CDR3 is TGTGCCAGCAGCTTAAGCACTACAGGGAGCTATGGCTACACCTTC. Amino acids: CASSLSTTGSYGYTF.

This clone is large. The genes are TRBV4-1 and TRBJ1-1; D not certain. This CDR3 region has 15 residues. V gave up 0 bases and J gave up 1 base, with 9 bases separating them. The germline V gene encodes CDR1 MGHRA and CDR2 YSYEKL. DNA of the CDR3: TGCGCCAGCAGCCAAGAAATGGGAACGAACACTGAAGCTTTCTTT. Its translation is CASSQEMGTNTEAFF.

This clone has just a few counts. The chain uses TRBV15 and TRBJ2-1; a weak D match, TRBD2 (6 bases). V was shortened by 6 bases and J by 5 bases, with 14 bases between the two germline ends. Germline V lookup: CDR1 LNHNV, CDR2 YYDKDF (reference sequence). CDR3 size: 14 residues. CDR3 protein: CATRPGTSHNEQFF. CDR3 sequence (DNA): TGTGCCACCAGGCCCGGGACTTCCCACAATGAGCAGTTCTTC.